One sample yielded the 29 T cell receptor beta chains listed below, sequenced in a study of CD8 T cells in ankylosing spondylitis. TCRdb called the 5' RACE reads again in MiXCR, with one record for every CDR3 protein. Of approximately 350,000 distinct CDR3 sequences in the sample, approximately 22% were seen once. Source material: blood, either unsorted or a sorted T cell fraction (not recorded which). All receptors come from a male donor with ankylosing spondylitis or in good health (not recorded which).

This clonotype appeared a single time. The CDR3 protein is CASKRQGLAGQPQHF. DNA of the CDR3: TGTGCCAGCAAAAGGCAAGGGCTAGCTGGTCAGCCCCAGCATTTT. The V gene is TRBV21-1, the J gene TRBJ1-5. TRBV21-1 is deemed a pseudogene. The CDR3 runs to 15 residues.

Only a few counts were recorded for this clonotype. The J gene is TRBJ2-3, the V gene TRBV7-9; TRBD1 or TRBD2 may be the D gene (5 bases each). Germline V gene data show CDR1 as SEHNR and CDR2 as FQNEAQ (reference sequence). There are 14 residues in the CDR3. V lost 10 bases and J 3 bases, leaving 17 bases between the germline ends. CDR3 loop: CAIPYQGRTDTQYF. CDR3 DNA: TGTGCCATCCCCTACCAGGGACGGACAGATACGCAGTATTTT.

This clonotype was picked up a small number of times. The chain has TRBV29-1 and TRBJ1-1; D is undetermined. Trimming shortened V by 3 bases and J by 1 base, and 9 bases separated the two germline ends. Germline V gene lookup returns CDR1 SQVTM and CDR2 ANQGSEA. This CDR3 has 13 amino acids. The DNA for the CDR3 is TGCAGCGTTGACCTCGTCCGGAACACTGAAGCTTTCTTT. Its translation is CSVDLVRNTEAFF.

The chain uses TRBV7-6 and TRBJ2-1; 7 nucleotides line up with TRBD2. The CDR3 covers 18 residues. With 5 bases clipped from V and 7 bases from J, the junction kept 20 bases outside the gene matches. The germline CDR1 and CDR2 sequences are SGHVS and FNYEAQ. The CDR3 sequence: CASSRSRSGTLAGNEQFF. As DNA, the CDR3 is TGTGCCAGCAGCCGGTCACGCAGCGGGACCCTTGCGGGGAATGAGCAGTTCTTC.

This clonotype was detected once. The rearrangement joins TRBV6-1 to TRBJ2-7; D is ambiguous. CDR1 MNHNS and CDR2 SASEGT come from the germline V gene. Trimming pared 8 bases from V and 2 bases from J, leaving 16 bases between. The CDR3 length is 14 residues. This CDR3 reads CASAPPGRPYEQYF. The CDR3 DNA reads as TGTGCCAGCGCTCCACCCGGCAGACCCTACGAGCAGTACTTC.

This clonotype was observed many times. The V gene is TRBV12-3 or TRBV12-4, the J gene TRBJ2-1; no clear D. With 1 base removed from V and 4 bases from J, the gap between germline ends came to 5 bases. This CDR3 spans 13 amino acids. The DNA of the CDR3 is TGTGCCAGCAGTTTAGGACGGTACAATGAGCAGTTCTTC. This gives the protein CASSLGRYNEQFF.

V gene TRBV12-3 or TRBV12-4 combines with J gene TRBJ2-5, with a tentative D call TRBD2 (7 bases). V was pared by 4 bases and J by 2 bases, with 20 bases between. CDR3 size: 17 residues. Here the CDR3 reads CASSSTTGGRHQETQYF. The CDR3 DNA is TGTGCCAGCAGTTCCACTACGGGGGGCCGGCATCAAGAGACCCAGTACTTC.

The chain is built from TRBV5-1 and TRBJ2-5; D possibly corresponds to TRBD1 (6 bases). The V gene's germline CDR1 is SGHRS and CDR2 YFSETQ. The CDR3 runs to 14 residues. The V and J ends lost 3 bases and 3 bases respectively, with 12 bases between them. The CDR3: CASSSYREEETQYF. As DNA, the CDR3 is TGCGCCAGCAGCTCCTACAGGGAAGAAGAGACCCAGTACTTC.

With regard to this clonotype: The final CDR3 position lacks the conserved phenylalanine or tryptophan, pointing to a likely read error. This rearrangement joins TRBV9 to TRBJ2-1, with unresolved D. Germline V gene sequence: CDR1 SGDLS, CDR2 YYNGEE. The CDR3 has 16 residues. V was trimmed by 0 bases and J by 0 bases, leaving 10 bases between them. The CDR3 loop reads CASSVVEASSYNEQFL. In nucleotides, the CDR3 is TGTGCCAGCAGCGTAGTCGAAGCAAGCTCCTACAATGAGCAGTTCCTC.

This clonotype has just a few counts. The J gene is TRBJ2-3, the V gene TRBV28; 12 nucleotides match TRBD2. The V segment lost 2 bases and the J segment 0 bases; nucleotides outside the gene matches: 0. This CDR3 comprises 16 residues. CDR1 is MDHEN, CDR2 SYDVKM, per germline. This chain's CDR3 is CASSLGLAGSTDTQYF. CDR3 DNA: TGTGCCAGCAGTTTAGGACTAGCGGGGAGCACAGATACGCAGTATTTT.

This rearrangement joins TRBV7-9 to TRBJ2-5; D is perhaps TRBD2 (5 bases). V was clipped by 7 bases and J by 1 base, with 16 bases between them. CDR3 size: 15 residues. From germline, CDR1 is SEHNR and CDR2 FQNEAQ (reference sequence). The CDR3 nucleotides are TGTGCCAGCACCGCCCTCGGGGTGGGCCAAGAGACCCAGTACTTC. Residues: CASTALGVGQETQYF.

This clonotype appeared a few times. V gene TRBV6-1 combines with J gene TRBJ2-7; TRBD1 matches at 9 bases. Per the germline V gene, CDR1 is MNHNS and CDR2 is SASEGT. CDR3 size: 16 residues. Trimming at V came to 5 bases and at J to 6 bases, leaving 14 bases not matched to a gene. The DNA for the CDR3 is TGTGCCAGCAGTCCAGCCCCCGGGACAGGGATGGGCGAGCAGTACTTC. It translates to CASSPAPGTGMGEQYF.

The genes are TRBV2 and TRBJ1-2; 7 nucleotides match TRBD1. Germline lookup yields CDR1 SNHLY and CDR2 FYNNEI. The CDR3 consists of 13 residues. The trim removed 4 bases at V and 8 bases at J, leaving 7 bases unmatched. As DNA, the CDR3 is TGTGCCAGCAGTGTGACAGGGATTGCGGGCTACACCTTC. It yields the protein CASSVTGIAGYTF.

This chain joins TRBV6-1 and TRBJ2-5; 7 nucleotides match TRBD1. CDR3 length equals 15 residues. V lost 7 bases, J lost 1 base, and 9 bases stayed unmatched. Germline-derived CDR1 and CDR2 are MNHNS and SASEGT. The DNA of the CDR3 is TGTGCCAGCACCGGGATAGAGGGGGCCCAAGAGACCCAGTACTTC. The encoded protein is CASTGIEGAQETQYF.

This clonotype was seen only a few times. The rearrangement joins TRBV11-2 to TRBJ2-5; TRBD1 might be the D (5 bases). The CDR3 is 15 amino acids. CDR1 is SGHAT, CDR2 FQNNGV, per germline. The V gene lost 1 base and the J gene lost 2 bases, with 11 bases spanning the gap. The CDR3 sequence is CASSLGGALQETQYF. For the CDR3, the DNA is TGTGCCAGCAGCTTAGGTGGGGCCCTGCAAGAGACCCAGTACTTC. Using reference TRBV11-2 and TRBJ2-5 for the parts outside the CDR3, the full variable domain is EAGVAQSPRYKIIEKRQSVAFWCNPISGHATLYWYQQILGQGPKLLIQFQNNGVVDDSQLPKDRFSAERLKGVDSTLKIQPAKLEDSAVYLCASSLGGALQETQYFGPGTRLLVL.

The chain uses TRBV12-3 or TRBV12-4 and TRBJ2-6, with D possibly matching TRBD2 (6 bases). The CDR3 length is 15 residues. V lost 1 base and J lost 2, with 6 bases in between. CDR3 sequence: CASSLGRAGANVLTF. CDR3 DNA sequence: TGTGCCAGCAGTTTAGGGAGGGCTGGGGCCAACGTCCTGACTTTC.

The DNA of the CDR3 is TGTGCCAGCAGTTACATAGGTAGCCTCACAGATACGCAGTATTTT. Amino acids: CASSYIGSLTDTQYF. The chain is built from TRBV6-2 or TRBV6-3 and TRBJ2-3; D not resolved. Germline V lookup: CDR1 MNHEY, CDR2 SVGEGT. This CDR3 contains 15 residues. Trimming removed 2 bases at V and 2 bases at J, with 11 bases between.

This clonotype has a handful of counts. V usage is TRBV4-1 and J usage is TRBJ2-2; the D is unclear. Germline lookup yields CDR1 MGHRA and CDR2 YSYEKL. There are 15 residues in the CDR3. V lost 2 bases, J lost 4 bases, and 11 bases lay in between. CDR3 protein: CASSQRVLITGELFF. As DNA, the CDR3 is TGCGCCAGCAGCCAACGGGTACTGATCACCGGGGAGCTGTTTTTT.

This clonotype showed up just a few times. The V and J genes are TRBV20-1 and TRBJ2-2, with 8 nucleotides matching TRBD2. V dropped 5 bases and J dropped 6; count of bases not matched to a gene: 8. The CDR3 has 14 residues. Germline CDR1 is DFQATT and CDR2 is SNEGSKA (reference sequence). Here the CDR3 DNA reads TGCAGTGCTTGGGACGGGACTAGTGCCGGGGAGCTGTTTTTT. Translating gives CSAWDGTSAGELFF.

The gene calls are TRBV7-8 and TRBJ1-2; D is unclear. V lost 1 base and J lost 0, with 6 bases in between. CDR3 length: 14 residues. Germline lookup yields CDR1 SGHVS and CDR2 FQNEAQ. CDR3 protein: CASSLGPSNYGYTF. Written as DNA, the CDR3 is TGTGCCAGCAGCTTAGGGCCTTCTAACTATGGCTACACCTTC.

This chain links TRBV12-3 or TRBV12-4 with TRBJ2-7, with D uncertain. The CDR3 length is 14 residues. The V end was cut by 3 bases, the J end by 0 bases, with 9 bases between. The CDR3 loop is CASSFAFSSYEQYF. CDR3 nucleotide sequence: TGTGCCAGCAGTTTTGCCTTTAGCTCCTACGAGCAGTACTTC.

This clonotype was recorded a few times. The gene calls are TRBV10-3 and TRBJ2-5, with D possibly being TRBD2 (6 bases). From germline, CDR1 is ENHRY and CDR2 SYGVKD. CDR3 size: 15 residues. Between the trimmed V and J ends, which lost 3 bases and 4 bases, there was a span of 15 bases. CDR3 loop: CAISDLSGESETQYF. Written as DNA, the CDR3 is TGTGCCATCAGTGATCTGTCGGGGGAATCAGAGACCCAGTACTTC.

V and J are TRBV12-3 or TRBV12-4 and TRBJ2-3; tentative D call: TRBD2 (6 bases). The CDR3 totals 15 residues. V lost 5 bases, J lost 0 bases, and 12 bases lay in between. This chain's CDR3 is CASSGRGNSTDTQYF. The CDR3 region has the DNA TGTGCCAGCAGTGGGCGGGGAAATAGCACAGATACGCAGTATTTT.

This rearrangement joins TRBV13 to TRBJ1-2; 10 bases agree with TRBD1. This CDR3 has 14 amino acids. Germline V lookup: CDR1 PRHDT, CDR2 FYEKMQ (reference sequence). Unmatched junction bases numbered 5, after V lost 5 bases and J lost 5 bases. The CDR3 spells CASSPGTGEYGYTF. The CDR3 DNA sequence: TGTGCCAGCAGCCCCGGGACAGGGGAATATGGCTACACCTTC.

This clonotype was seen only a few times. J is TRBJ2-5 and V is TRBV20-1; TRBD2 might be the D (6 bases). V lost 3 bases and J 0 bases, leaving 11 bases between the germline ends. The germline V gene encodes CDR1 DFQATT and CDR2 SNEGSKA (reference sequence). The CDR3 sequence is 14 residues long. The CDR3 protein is CSASDRDYQETQYF. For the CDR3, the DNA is TGCAGTGCTAGCGACCGGGACTACCAAGAGACCCAGTACTTC.

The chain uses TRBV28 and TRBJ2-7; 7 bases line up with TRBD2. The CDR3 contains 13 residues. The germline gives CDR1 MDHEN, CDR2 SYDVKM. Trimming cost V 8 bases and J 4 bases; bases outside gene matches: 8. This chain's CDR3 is CASRWGGEYEQYF. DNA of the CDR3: TGTGCCAGCCGTTGGGGGGGGGAGTACGAGCAGTACTTC.

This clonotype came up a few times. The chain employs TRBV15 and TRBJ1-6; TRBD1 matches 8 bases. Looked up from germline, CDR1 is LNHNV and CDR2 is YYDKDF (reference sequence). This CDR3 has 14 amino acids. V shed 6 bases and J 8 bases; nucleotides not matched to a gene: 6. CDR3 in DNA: TGTGCCACCAGTTTGGACAGGGCGGATTCACCCCTCCACTTT. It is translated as CATSLDRADSPLHF.

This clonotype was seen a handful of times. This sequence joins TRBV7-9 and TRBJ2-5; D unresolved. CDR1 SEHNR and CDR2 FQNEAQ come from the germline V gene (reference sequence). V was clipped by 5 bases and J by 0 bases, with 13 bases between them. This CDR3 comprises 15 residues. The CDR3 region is CASSQVVGYQETQYF. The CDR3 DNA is TGTGCCAGCAGCCAAGTTGTGGGGTACCAAGAGACCCAGTACTTC.

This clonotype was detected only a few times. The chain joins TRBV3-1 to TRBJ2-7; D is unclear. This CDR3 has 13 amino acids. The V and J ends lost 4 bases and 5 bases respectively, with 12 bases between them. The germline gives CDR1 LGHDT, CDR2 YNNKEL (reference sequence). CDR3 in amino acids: CASSPVPPHEQYF. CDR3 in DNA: TGTGCCAGCAGCCCCGTCCCCCCGCACGAGCAGTACTTC.